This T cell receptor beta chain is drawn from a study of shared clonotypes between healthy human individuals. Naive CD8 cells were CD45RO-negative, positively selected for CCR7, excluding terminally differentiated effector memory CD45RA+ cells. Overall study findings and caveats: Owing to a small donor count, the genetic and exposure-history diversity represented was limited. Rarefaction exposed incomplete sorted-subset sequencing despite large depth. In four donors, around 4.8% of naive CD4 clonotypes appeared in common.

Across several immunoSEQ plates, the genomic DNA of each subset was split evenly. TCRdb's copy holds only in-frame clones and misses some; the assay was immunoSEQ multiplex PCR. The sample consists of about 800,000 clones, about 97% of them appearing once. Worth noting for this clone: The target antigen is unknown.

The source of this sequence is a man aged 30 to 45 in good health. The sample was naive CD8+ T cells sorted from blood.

The CDR3 sequence: CASSEGNLKGSNQPQHF. The CDR3 bases are TGTGCCAGCAGTGAAGGTAATCTGAAGGGGTCCAATCAGCCCCAGCATTTT. The rearrangement uses TRBV2 and TRBJ1-5, with D tentatively TRBD1 (5 bases). The CDR3 extends over 17 amino acids. From germline, CDR1 is SNHLY and CDR2 FYNNEI. Trimming took off 1 base at V and 3 bases at J, with 16 bases between the two ends.